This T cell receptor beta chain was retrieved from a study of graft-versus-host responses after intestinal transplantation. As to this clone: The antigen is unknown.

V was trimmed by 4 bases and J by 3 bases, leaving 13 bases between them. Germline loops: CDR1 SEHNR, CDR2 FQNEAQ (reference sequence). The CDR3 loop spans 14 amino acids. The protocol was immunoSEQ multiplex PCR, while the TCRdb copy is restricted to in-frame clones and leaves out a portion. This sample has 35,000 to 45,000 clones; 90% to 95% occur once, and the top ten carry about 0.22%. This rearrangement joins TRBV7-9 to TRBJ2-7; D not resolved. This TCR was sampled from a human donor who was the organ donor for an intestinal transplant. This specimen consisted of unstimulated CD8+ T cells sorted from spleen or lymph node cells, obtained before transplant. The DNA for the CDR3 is TGTGCCAGCAGCTCCCCCGGACCATACTACGAGCAGTACTTC. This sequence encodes CASSSPGPYYEQYF.